The text below deals with one T cell receptor beta chain. CDR1 is MDHEN, CDR2 SYDVKM, per germline. V gave up 7 bases and J gave up 2 bases; unmatched junction bases: 6. The CDR3 is 14 residues long. The data were taken from a study of blood T cell repertoires in COVID-19. In the study overall: The cDNA or gDNA used as material had been derived from T cells, B-cell-depleted T cells, or PBMCs.

In the original workflow: From reference gene primer amplification, estimates of nucleated cell counts were derived. Some clones are missing from TCRdb's copy, which holds only in-frame ones; the method was immunoSEQ multiplex PCR. That table gives V, J and clone size, and the DNA gave D and trimming. The table lists around 320,000 clones, roughly 90% of them singletons. The specimen was PBMCs or T cells enriched from blood (not recorded which). This TCR derives from a young woman with acute COVID-19. J is TRBJ2-3 and V is TRBV28, with TRBD1 identical over 7 bases. For the CDR3, the DNA is TGTGCCAGCAACCCGGGACAGAACACAGATACGCAGTATTTT. This translates into CASNPGQNTDTQYF.